This is a list of T cell receptor beta chains from one sample in a study of human T cells and chemical hapten exposure. TCRdb recomputed calls from the RACE reads with MiXCR, one row per CDR3 protein. Of about 120,000 distinct CDR3 sequences in the sample, less than 15% were seen once. The specimen was whole blood, collected in connection with sensitization to the hapten diphenylcyclopropenone (DPC). Receptors originate from a woman between 18 and 30 years old with alopecia areata. Some clones in this sample may be carry-over from other donors' samples. The CDR3 runs from the conserved cysteine through the conserved F or W. A D gene is named only where the DNA matches it firmly. Expanded clones are given a class, and other clones once, few, many or no size at all.

j_gene,d_gene,abundance,v_gene,len,CDR3nt,CDR3aa
TRBJ2-1,TRBD1,few,TRBV29-1,15,TGCAGCGTTGAAGGGGACCCGACAGGGGTAAATGAGCAGTTCTTC,CSVEGDPTGVNEQFF
TRBJ1-2,TRBD1,NA,TRBV7-2,13,TGTGCCAGCAGCTCAAAGTTGACAGGGGGCTACACCTTC,CASSSKLTGGYTF
TRBJ2-5,NA,NA,TRBV27,14,TGTGCCAGCAGTTTAAACGGGGAGAGGGAGACCCAGTACTTC,CASSLNGERETQYF
TRBJ2-1,NA,NA,TRBV29-1,13,TGCAGCGTTGACCCGGGAACAGAAAATGAGCAGTTCTTC,CSVDPGTENEQFF
TRBJ2-1,NA,NA,TRBV27,16,TGTGCCAGCAGTCCCCGCCTAGCAGCGACCCACAATGAGCAGTTCTTC,CASSPRLAATHNEQFF
TRBJ1-2,NA,once,TRBV21-1,13,TGTGCCAGCAGCCGGGGGGCAGCCTATGGCTACACCTTC,CASSRGAAYGYTF
TRBJ2-1,NA,few,TRBV6-2/TRBV6-3,12,TGTGCCAGCAGTTACGAGGGGGATGAGCAGTTCTTC,CASSYEGDEQFF
TRBJ2-1,NA,NA,TRBV20-1,14,TGCAGTGCCAGTCAGGAAAGCTCCTACAATGAGCAGTTCTTC,CSASQESSYNEQFF
TRBJ1-2,NA,many,TRBV29-1,13,TGCAGCGTTGATCCGAGGGGACACTATGGCTACACCTTC,CSVDPRGHYGYTF
TRBJ1-2,NA,NA,TRBV3-1,14,TGTGCCAGCAGACCGAGAGCAGGCGGGTATGGCTACACCTTC,CASRPRAGGYGYTF
TRBJ2-3,NA,few,TRBV7-2,15,TGTGCCAGCAGCCTCGAGGCCTCTAGCACAGATACGCAGTATTTT,CASSLEASSTDTQYF
TRBJ1-5,TRBD1,many,TRBV7-2,14,TGTGCCAGCACCATGACAGGGACGCTCCAGCCCCAGCATTTT,CASTMTGTLQPQHF
TRBJ2-7,NA,NA,TRBV6-2/TRBV6-3,15,TGTGCCAGCAGTTCCGGCTCTCAGGGAACCTACGAGCAGTACTTC,CASSSGSQGTYEQYF
TRBJ1-5,TRBD1,many,TRBV20-1,14,TGCAGTGCTAGTTGGACAGGGGGCAATCAGCCCCAGCATTTT,CSASWTGGNQPQHF
TRBJ2-7,TRBD1,few,TRBV10-3,14,TGTGCCACTGGGACCGGGACAGGGTCCTACGAGCAGTACTTC,CATGTGTGSYEQYF
TRBJ2-5,TRBD1,NA,TRBV7-9,15,TGTGCCAGCAGCCCACGAATGGACAGGGGAGAGACCCAGTACTTC,CASSPRMDRGETQYF
TRBJ2-5,TRBD1,many,TRBV13,16,TGTGCCAGCAGCTTAGGGGGACAGGGGGCGCGAGAGACCCAGTACTTC,CASSLGGQGARETQYF
TRBJ2-7,NA,NA,TRBV6-2/TRBV6-3,13,TGTGCCAGCAGTCAGTCTCCTACCTACAAGCAGTACTTC,CASSQSPTYKQYF
TRBJ2-3,TRBD1,NA,TRBV4-1,16,TGCGCCAGCAGCCTCCACGGGACAGGGGGTGCAGATACGCAGTATTTT,CASSLHGTGGADTQYF
TRBJ1-1,TRBD1,many,TRBV7-2,16,TGTGCCAGCAGCTTAAGGGGGCGCGTAAAGGACACTGAAGCTTTCTTT,CASSLRGRVKDTEAFF
TRBJ1-1,TRBD1,NA,TRBV12-3/TRBV12-4,15,TGTGCCAGCAGCCCAAACAGGGGCGTGAACACTGAAGCTTTCTTT,CASSPNRGVNTEAFF
TRBJ2-7,TRBD2,NA,TRBV5-4,17,TGTGCCAGCAGCTTGCGACTAGCGGGGGATCACTCCTACGAGCAGTACTTC,CASSLRLAGDHSYEQYF
TRBJ1-2,NA,NA,TRBV5-1,14,TGCGCCAGCAGCTTGGGGGACGCCAACTATGGCTACACCTTC,CASSLGDANYGYTF
TRBJ2-5,TRBD1,NA,TRBV6-2/TRBV6-3,14,TGTGCCAGCAGTTACTGGACAGGGACCGAGACCCAGTACTTC,CASSYWTGTETQYF
TRBJ2-2,NA,many,TRBV2,15,TGTGCCAGCAGCTTACAGGGTTCGAACACCGGGGAGCTGTTTTTT,CASSLQGSNTGELFF
TRBJ2-2,TRBD1,many,TRBV4-3,14,TGCGCCAGCAAACAGGGGATGAACACCGGGGAGCTGTTTTTT,CASKQGMNTGELFF
TRBJ1-1,TRBD1,NA,TRBV6-2/TRBV6-3,16,TGTGCCAGCAGTTACTCGTCCAGGGGGCTCGACACTGAAGCTTTCTTT,CASSYSSRGLDTEAFF
TRBJ2-7,NA,NA,TRBV16,14,TGTGCCAGCAACCAATATGGGGGGCTTTACGAGCAGTACTTC,CASNQYGGLYEQYF
TRBJ2-7,TRBD1,many,TRBV6-6,13,TGTGCCAGCGGGACAGGGGTCTCCTACGAGCAGTACTTC,CASGTGVSYEQYF
TRBJ2-1,NA,few,TRBV19,13,TGTGCCAGTAGGATGAGCTCCTACAATGAGCAGTTCTTC,CASRMSSYNEQFF